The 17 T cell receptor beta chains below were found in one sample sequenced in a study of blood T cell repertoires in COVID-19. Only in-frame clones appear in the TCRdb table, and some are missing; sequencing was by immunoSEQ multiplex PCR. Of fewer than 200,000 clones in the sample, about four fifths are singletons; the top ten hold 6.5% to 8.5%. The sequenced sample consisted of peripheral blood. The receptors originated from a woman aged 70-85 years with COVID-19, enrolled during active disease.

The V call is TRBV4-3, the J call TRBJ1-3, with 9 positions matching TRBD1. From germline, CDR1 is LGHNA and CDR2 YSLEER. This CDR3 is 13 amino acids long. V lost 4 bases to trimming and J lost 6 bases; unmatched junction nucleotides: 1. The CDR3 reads CASSLQGANTIYF. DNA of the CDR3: TGCGCCAGCAGCCTACAGGGGGCAAACACCATATATTTT.

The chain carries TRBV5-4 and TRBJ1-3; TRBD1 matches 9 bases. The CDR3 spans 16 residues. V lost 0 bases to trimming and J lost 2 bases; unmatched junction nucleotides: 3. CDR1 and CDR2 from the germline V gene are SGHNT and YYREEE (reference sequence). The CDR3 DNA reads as TGTGCCAGCAGCTTGGAGGGGGACAGGGCTGGAAACACCATATATTTT. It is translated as CASSLEGDRAGNTIYF.

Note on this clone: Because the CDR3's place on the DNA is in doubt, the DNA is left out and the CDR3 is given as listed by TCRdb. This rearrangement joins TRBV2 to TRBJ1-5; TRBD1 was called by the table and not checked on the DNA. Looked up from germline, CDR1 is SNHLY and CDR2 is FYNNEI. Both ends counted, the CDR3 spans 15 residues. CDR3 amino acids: CASSSSGQLNQPQHF.

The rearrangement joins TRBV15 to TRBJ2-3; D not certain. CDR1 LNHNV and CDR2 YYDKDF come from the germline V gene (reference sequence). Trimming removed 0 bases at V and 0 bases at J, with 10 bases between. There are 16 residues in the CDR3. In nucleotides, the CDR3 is TGTGCCACCAGCAGAGAGACTCGTCCTAGCACAGATACGCAGTATTTT. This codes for CATSRETRPSTDTQYF.

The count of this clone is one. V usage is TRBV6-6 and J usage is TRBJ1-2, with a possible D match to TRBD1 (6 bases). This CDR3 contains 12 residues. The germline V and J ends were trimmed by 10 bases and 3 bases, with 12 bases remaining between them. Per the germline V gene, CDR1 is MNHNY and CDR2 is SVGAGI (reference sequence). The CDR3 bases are TGTGCCATAATGGACAGCTACTATGGCTACACCTTC. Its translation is CAIMDSYYGYTF.

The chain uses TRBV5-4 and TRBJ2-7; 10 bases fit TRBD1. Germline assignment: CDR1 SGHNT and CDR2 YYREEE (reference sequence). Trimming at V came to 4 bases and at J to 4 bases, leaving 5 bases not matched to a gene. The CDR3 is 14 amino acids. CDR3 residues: CASSVDRGHYEQYF. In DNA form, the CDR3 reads TGTGCCAGCAGCGTTGACAGGGGGCATTACGAGCAGTACTTC.

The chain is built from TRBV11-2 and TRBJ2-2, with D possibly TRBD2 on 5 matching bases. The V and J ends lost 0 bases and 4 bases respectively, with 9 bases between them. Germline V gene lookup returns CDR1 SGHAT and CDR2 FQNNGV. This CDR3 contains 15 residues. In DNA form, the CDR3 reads TGTGCCAGCAGCTTAGAACAGACTATCACCGGGGAGCTGTTTTTT. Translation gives CASSLEQTITGELFF.

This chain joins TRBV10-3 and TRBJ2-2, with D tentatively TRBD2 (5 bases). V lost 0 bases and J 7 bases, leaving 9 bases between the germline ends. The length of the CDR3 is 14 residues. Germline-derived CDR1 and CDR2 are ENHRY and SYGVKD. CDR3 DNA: TGTGCCATCAGTGAGTCGAGGGAGAACGGGGAGCTGTTTTTT. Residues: CAISESRENGELFF.

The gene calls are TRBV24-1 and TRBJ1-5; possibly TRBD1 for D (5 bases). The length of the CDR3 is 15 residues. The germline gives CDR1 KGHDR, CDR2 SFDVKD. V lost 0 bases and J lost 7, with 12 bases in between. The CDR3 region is CATSDLRGQEQPQHF. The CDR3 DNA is TGTGCCACCAGTGATTTGAGGGGCCAAGAACAGCCCCAGCATTTT.

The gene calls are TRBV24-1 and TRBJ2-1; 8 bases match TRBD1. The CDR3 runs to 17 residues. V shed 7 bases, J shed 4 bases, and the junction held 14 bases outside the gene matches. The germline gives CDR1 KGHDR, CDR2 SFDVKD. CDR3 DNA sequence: TGTGCCACCAGCCATACTCCCGGGACAGGCCGGTACAATGAGCAGTTCTTC. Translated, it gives CATSHTPGTGRYNEQFF.

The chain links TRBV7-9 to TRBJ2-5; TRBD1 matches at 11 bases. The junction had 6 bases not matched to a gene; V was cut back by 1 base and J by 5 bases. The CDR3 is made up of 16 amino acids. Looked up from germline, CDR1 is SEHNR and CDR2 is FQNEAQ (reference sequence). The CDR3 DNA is TGTGCCAGCAGCTTAGAAAGGACAGGGGGCGTGGAGACCCAGTACTTC. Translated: CASSLERTGGVETQYF.

CDR3 protein: CASSPSGGGEDTQYF. CDR3 in DNA: TGTGCCAGCAGTCCAAGTGGTGGGGGCGAAGATACGCAGTATTTT. The chain combines TRBV28 with TRBJ2-3; perhaps TRBD1 as D (6 bases). The CDR3 is 15 amino acids. V gave up 5 bases and J gave up 5 bases, with 17 bases separating them. Germline values: CDR1 MDHEN, CDR2 SYDVKM.

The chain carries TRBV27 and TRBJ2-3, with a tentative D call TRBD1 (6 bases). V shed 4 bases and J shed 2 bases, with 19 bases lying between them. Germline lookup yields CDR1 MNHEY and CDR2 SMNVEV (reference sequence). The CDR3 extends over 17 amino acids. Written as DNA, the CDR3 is TGTGCCAGCAGTTCAGAGGACAGCCCCCTCCCCACAGATACGCAGTATTTT. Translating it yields CASSSEDSPLPTDTQYF.

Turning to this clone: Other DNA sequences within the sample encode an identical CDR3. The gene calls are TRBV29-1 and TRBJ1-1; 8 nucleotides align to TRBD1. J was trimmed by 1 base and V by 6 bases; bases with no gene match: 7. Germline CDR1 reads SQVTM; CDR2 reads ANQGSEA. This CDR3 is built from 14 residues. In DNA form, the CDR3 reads TGCAGCGTAGTTGAGGGGACAGGGAACACTGAAGCTTTCTTT. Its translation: CSVVEGTGNTEAFF.

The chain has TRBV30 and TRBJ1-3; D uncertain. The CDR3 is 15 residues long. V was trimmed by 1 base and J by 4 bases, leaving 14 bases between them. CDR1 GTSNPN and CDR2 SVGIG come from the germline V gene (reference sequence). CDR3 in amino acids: CAWSDITGRGNTIYF. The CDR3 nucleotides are TGTGCCTGGAGTGATATTACCGGGAGGGGAAACACCATATATTTT.

The CDR3 bases are TGTGCCAGCAGTTCGGGACTAAACAATGAGCAGTTCTTC. Protein sequence: CASSSGLNNEQFF. The rearrangement uses TRBV27 and TRBJ2-1; 7 bases are a match to TRBD2. This CDR3 spans 13 amino acids. Looked up from germline, CDR1 is MNHEY and CDR2 is SMNVEV (reference sequence). The V and J ends lost 4 bases and 5 bases, in that order; junction bases with no gene match: 2.

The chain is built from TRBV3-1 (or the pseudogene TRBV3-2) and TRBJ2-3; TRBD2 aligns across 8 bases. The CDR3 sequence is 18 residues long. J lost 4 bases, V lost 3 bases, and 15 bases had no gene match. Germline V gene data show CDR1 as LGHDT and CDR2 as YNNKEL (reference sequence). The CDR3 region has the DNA TGTGCCAGCAGCCATCAGGCCATGGCGGGAGGTAGGGCAGATACGCAGTATTTT. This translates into CASSHQAMAGGRADTQYF.